The next 17 T cell receptor beta chains were all read from a single sample in a study of molecular identifiers for immune sequencing clone quantification. TCRdb re-derived calls from the PCR reads in MiXCR, one entry per CDR3 protein. The table shows about 40,000 distinct CDR3 sequences, with 15% to 20% occurring only once. Material for sequencing was naive CD8+ T cells from blood, with Jurkat cell RNA spiked in. Noted subset: FACS-sorted CD8+CD4-CCR7+CD45RA+ naive T cells. The receptor set was obtained from a human donor in good health. Some libraries in this study had Jurkat cell RNA spiked in.

In its sample, this clonotype was seen many times. This rearrangement joins TRBV14 to TRBJ2-1; 7 bases match TRBD1. From germline, CDR1 is SGHDN and CDR2 FVKESK. Trimming at V came to 4 bases and at J to 6 bases, leaving 9 bases not matched to a gene. The CDR3 totals 15 residues. The CDR3 loop reads CASSPGRQGGNEQFF. CDR3 DNA sequence: TGTGCCAGCAGCCCCGGACGACAGGGCGGCAATGAGCAGTTCTTC.

With respect to this clonotype: A much larger clonotype is one base distant, so this may be a read error. The genes are TRBV7-2 and TRBJ2-7; 9 bases line up with TRBD2. This CDR3 is 14 amino acids long. Per germline, CDR1 SGHTA and CDR2 FQGNSA. The CDR3 is CATSVGTSRVEQYF. The CDR3 DNA is TGTGCCACCAGCGTCGGGACTAGCCGGGTCGAGCAGTACTTC.

This clonotype was observed a handful of times. A read error is possible here, since a much larger clone lies one base away. V and J are TRBV27 and TRBJ1-1; D gene unclear. The CDR3 runs to 14 residues. The germline CDR1 and CDR2 sequences are MNHEY and SMNVEV (reference sequence). The CDR3 nucleotides are TGTGTCAGCAGTTTACGGTCCGGACCCAATGAAGCTTTCTTT. This encodes CVSSLRSGPNEAFF.

This clonotype has at least ten counts. The CDR3 nucleotides are TGTGCCAGCAGTCATCAAACGCTCGTTAATGAAAAACTGTTTTTT. It yields the protein CASSHQTLVNEKLFF. This rearrangement joins TRBV12-3 or TRBV12-4 to TRBJ1-4; no reliable D call. This CDR3 region has 15 residues. The ends were cut back, 5 bases at V and 4 bases at J, with 14 bases in the middle.

As regards this clonotype: This may be a read error: a much more frequent sequence differs by one nucleotide. The J gene is TRBJ2-2, the V gene TRBV4-3; D uncertain. Germline CDR1 reads LGHNA; CDR2 reads YSLEER. The CDR3 loop spans 14 amino acids. The CDR3 reads CASGQARNTGELFF. In nucleotides, the CDR3 is TGCGCCAGCGGCCAAGCTCGCAACACCGGGGAGCTGTTTTTT.

This chain connects TRBV6-6 to TRBJ2-3, with a tentative D call TRBD2 (6 bases). V was shortened by 1 base and J by 0 bases, with 11 bases between the two germline ends. This CDR3 region has 16 residues. Germline V gene data show CDR1 as MNHNY and CDR2 as SVGAGI (reference sequence). CDR3 in amino acids: CASSYFWGTSTDTQYF. The DNA for the CDR3 is TGTGCCAGCAGTTACTTCTGGGGGACTAGCACAGATACGCAGTATTTT.

Points on this clonotype: A much larger clone differs by one base, so this may be a read error. The V call is TRBV28, the J call TRBJ2-6, with TRBD1 matching over 9 bases. The CDR3 totals 19 residues. V lost 8 bases to trimming and J lost 0 bases; unmatched junction nucleotides: 14. Germline lookup yields CDR1 MDHEN and CDR2 SYDVKM. The CDR3 loop reads CASAPKSGTGHSGANVLTF. DNA for the CDR3: TGTGCCAGCGCCCCAAAGTCTGGGACAGGGCACTCTGGGGCCAACGTCCTGACTTTC.

By sample fraction, this clonotype is medium-sized. The V gene is TRBV7-9, the J gene TRBJ2-7; D ambiguous. V was pared by 1 base and J by 1 base, with 2 bases between. CDR1 is SEHNR, CDR2 FQNEAQ, per germline (reference sequence). The CDR3 extends over 12 amino acids. CDR3 sequence: CASSLGSYEQYF. For the CDR3, the DNA is TGTGCCAGCAGCTTAGGATCCTACGAGCAGTACTTC.

This clonotype has ten or more counts. The gene calls are TRBV27 and TRBJ2-7; 13 bases are a match to TRBD2. This CDR3 is built from 20 residues. Germline V CDR1 and CDR2: MNHEY, SMNVEV (reference sequence). Germline trimming cut 4 bases from V and 2 bases from J; bases unmatched to any gene: 17. Here the CDR3 reads CASSSPSGLAGRWGPYEQYF. The CDR3 nucleotides read TGTGCCAGCAGTTCCCCGTCGGGACTAGCGGGACGATGGGGACCCTACGAGCAGTACTTC.

The table lists this clonotype with many counts. The rearrangement joins TRBV7-8 to TRBJ2-1; possibly TRBD2 for D (5 bases). Germline V lookup: CDR1 SGHVS, CDR2 FQNEAQ. CDR3 length equals 16 residues. Trimming took off 1 base at V and 8 bases at J, with 18 bases between the two ends. The CDR3 sequence is CASSLGLNLYGDEQFF. CDR3 coding DNA: TGTGCCAGCAGCTTAGGACTAAACTTATACGGGGATGAGCAGTTCTTC.

The chain recombines TRBV7-8 with TRBJ2-3; 7 nucleotides match TRBD2. Trimming removed 5 bases from V and 4 bases from J; junction bases left unmatched: 12. Germline loops: CDR1 SGHVS, CDR2 FQNEAQ. This CDR3 has 16 residues. Here the CDR3 reads CASSGPGGRAPDTQYF. CDR3 coding DNA: TGTGCCAGCAGCGGCCCGGGGGGAAGAGCCCCAGATACGCAGTATTTT.

To note about this clonotype: A much larger clone is a single base away; this may be a read error. Lacking the conserved final phenylalanine or tryptophan, this CDR3 likely reflects a read error. V gene TRBV9 combines with J gene TRBJ1-2; D gene uncertain. The CDR3 runs to 15 residues. Between the trimmed V and J ends, which lost 5 bases and 4 bases, there was a span of 18 bases. Germline V gene data show CDR1 as SGDLS and CDR2 as YYNGEE. In DNA, the CDR3 is TGTGCCAGCAGTCTTTCCCGAGGCGGGGTCTATGGCTACACCCTC. It encodes CASSLSRGGVYGYTL.

This clonotype was picked up many times. The chain recombines TRBV15 with TRBJ2-7; D may be TRBD2 (5 bases). Per the germline V gene, CDR1 is LNHNV and CDR2 is YYDKDF (reference sequence). There are 13 residues in the CDR3. Trimming took 0 bases from V and 5 from J, leaving 8 bases between them. The CDR3 DNA reads TGTGCCACCAGCAGAGATTCCGGGGACGAGCAGTACTTC. Encoded protein: CATSRDSGDEQYF.

This clonotype was counted ten times or more. The chain is built from TRBV12-3 or TRBV12-4 and TRBJ1-4, with D unclear. V was clipped by 3 bases and J by 7 bases, with 12 bases between them. The CDR3 has 14 residues. CDR3 nucleotide sequence: TGTGCCAGCAGTTTCTCGACGGAGGCTGAAAAACTGTTTTTT. It codes for CASSFSTEAEKLFF.

As for this clonotype: This may arise from a read error, as a much more abundant clone is one base away. The gene calls are TRBV7-3 and TRBJ2-5; D unclear. The ends were cut back, 5 bases at V and 1 base at J, with 11 bases in the middle. Germline V gene data show CDR1 as SGHTA and CDR2 as FQGTGA. The CDR3 covers 14 residues. CDR3 DNA sequence: TGTGCCAGCAGCGCAACATGGGGCCAAGAGACCCAGTACTTC. Translation: CASSATWGQETQYF.

This clonotype was detected many times. The chain combines TRBV29-1 with TRBJ2-7; D remains ambiguous. The CDR3 spans 12 residues. CDR1 and CDR2 from the germline V gene are SQVTM and ANQGSEA. Trimming removed 0 bases from V and 4 bases from J, with 7 bases in between. The CDR3 DNA sequence: TGCAGCGTTGAAGACTCGAAATACGAGCAGTACTTC. Translating gives CSVEDSKYEQYF.

Comment on this clonotype: Possible read error: a much larger clone is one base away. No conserved phenylalanine or tryptophan is present at the end of the CDR3, so a read error is the likely explanation. The V call is TRBV6-2 or TRBV6-3, the J call TRBJ2-5; D gene uncertain. V shed 5 bases and J shed 3 bases, with 10 bases lying between them. Germline V lookup: CDR1 MNHEY, CDR2 SVGEGT. CDR3 length: 13 amino acids. As DNA, the CDR3 is TGTGCCAGCAGTCCGGATGTGGAAGAGACCCAGTACCTC. This codes for CASSPDVEETQYL.